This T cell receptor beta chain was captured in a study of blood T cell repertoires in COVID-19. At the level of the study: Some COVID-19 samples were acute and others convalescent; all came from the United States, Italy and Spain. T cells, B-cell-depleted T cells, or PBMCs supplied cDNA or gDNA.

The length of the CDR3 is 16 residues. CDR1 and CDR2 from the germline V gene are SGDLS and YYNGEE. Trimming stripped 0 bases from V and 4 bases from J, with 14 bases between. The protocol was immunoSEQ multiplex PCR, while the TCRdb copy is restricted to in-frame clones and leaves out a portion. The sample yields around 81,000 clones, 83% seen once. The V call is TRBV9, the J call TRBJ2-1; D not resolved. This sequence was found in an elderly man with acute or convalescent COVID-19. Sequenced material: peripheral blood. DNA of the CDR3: TGTGCCAGCAGCGTAGGCTCTGATACATTTTACAATGAGCAGTTCTTC. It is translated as CASSVGSDTFYNEQFF.